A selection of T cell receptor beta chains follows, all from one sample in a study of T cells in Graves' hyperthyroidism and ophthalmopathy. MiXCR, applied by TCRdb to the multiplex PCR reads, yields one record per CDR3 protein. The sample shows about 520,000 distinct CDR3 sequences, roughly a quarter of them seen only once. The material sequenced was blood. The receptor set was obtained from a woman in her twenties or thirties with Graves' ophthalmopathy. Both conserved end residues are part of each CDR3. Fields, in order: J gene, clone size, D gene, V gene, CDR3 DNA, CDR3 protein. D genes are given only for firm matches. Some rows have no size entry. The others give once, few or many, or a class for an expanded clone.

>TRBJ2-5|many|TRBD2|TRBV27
TGTGCCAGCGGGCGGGGGGTTCCCTTTAACCAAGAGACCCAGTACTTC
CASGRGVPFNQETQYF
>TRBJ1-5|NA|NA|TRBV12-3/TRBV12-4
TGTGCCAGCAGTTTATCCCGGGCACCCCAGCATTTT
CASSLSRAPQHF
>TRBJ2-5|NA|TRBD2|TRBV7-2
TGTGCCAGCAGCTTAGCGGCCGGGACTAGCGGGAGCCAAGAGACCCAGTACTTC
CASSLAAGTSGSQETQYF
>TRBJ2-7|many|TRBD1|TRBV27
TGTGCCAGCAGCCTGGGACAGGCCCCCTACGAGCAGTACTTC
CASSLGQAPYEQYF
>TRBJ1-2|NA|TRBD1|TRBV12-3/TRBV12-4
TGTGCCAGCAGCCAAGGGACAGGGCGACTTCATGGCTACACCTTC
CASSQGTGRLHGYTF
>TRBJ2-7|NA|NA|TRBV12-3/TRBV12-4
TGTGCCAGCAGCGCCGATCGTCGCAGCGGCGAGCAGTACTTC
CASSADRRSGEQYF
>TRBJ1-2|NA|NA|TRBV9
TGTGCCAGCTCCCTTGCCGGGCCCACTGGCTACACCTTC
CASSLAGPTGYTF
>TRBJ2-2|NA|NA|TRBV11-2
TGTGCCAGCAGGTGGAAAGTGGGACTCTACACCGGGGAGCTGTTTTTT
CASRWKVGLYTGELFF
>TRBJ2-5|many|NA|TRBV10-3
TGTGCCATCTCCACGTACCAAGAGACCCAGTACTTC
CAISTYQETQYF
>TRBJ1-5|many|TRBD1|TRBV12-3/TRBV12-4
TGTGCCAGCAGTTTAGGTGGGCAGGGGGATCAGCCCCAGCATTTT
CASSLGGQGDQPQHF
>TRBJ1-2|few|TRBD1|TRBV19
TGTGCCAGTAGCCGGGACAGAGGAAAGTCCCGTAATATTAACTATGGCTACACCTTC
CASSRDRGKSRNINYGYTF
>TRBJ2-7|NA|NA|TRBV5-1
TGCGCCAGCAGCTGGGGGACAAATTCCTACGAGCAGTACTTC
CASSWGTNSYEQYF
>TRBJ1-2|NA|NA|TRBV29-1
TGCAGCGTTGAAGGGGGTACTTCAGACAACGCTAACTATGGCTACACCTTC
CSVEGGTSDNANYGYTF
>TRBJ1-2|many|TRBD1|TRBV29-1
TGCAGCGTTGAAGAACCTCTGGACAGGTCCTATGGCTACACCTTC
CSVEEPLDRSYGYTF
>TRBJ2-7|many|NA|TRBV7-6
TGTGCCAGCAGTTCCGTGGGTTACGAGCAGTACTTC
CASSSVGYEQYF
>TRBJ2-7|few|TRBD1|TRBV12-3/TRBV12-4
TGTGCCAGCAGTTTGGGGGGGACAGGGGGCTACGAGCAGTACTTC
CASSLGGTGGYEQYF
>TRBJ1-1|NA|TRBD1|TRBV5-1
TGCGCCAGCAGCTTGGGGACAGGGGTGAAAACTGAAGCTTTCTTT
CASSLGTGVKTEAFF
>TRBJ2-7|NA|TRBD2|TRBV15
TGTGCCACCAGCAGAGATGGAGCGGGGAACTCCTACGAGCAGTACTTC
CATSRDGAGNSYEQYF
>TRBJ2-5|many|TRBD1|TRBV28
TGTGCCAGCACCGCTCGGACAGGGGGCGTGGAGACCCAGTACTTC
CASTARTGGVETQYF
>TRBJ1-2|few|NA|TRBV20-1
TGCAGTGCTAGAGTAGAAATCAACTATGGCTACACCTTC
CSARVEINYGYTF
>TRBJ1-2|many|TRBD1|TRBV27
TGTGCCAGCGGAGTCCGGGACAGGGGACGTTACGACTATGGCTACACCTTC
CASGVRDRGRYDYGYTF
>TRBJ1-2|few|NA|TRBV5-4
TGTGCCAGCAGCGGGGCGACGGGACTCGACTATGGCTACACCTTC
CASSGATGLDYGYTF
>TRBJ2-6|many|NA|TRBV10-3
TGTGCCATCAGTGACATGTTCTCGGGGGCCAACGTCCTGACTTTC
CAISDMFSGANVLTF
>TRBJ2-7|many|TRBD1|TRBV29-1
TGCAGCGTTGTGGGACAGTGGGAGCAGTACTTC
CSVVGQWEQYF
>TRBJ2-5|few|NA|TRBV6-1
TGTGCCAGCAGTGGGGTTGGTTTGCAGACCCAGTACTTC
CASSGVGLQTQYF
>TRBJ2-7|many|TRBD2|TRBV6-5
TGTGCCAGCACCAAGGGAGGGGTCTCCTACGAGCAGTACTTC
CASTKGGVSYEQYF
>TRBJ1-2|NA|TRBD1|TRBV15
TGTGCCACCAGCAGGCCGGGACAGTACGGCTACACCTTC
CATSRPGQYGYTF
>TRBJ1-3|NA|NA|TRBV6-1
TGTGCCAGCAGTGGGGTAGGAAGCTCTGGAAACACCATATATTTT
CASSGVGSSGNTIYF
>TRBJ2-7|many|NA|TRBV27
TGTGCCAGCTCACGACAGGAGGTGGGGGAGCAGTACTTC
CASSRQEVGEQYF
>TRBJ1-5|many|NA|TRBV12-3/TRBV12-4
TGTGCCAGCAGTGCCACGAGAAAAGGGGGCAATCAGCCCCAGCATTTT
CASSATRKGGNQPQHF
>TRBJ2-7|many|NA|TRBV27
TGTGCCAGCAGTAATTCAGGGGTCCACGCCGAGCAGTACTTC
CASSNSGVHAEQYF
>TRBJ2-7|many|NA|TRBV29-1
TGCAGCGTTGAAGAGTCCGCTGCGGCGGAGCAGTACTTC
CSVEESAAAEQYF
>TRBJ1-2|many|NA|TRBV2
TGTGCCAGCAGCGCCGCGGGTACCGGCTACACCTTC
CASSAAGTGYTF
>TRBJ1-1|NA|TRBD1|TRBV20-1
TGCAGTGCTAGAGATCCGACAGGGGAGGGGACTGAAGCTTTCTTT
CSARDPTGEGTEAFF
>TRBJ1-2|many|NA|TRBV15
TGTGCCACCAGCAGAGATAGGGCCAGCGACCATGGCTACACCTTC
CATSRDRASDHGYTF
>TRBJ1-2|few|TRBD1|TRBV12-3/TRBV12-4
TGTGCCATCGAATCGGACAGGGGCTATGGCTACACCTTC
CAIESDRGYGYTF
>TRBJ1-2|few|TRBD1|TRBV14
TGTGCCAGCAGCCAACGTTCAGGGGGAGACTATGGCTACACCTTC
CASSQRSGGDYGYTF
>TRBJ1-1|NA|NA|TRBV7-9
TGTGCCAGCGGACACCTGAACACTGAAGCTTTCTTT
CASGHLNTEAFF
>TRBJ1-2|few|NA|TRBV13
TGTGCCAGCAGCTTACGGGGGCCCTACACCTTC
CASSLRGPYTF
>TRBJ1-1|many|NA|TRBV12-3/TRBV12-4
TGTGCCAGCAGTTTAGGGGGGGGGATCACTGAAGCTTTCTTT
CASSLGGGITEAFF
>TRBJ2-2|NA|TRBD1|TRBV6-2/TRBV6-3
TGTGCCAGCAGCCATAATCGGCTGGGACAGGGTTTCACCGGGGAGCTGTTTTTT
CASSHNRLGQGFTGELFF
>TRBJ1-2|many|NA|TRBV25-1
TGTGCCAGCAGTGAAGAGGCTTATGGCTACACCTTC
CASSEEAYGYTF
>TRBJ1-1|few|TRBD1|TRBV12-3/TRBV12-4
TGTGCCAGCAGTCTCGACAGGGGTACTTTCTTT
CASSLDRGTFF
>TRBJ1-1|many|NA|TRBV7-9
TGTGCCAGCAGCTCGGGCCATAACACTGAAGCTTTCTTT
CASSSGHNTEAFF
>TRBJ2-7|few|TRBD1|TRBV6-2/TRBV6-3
TGTGCCAGCACCTCCGGACAGGGGGCGAGTGAGCAGTACTTC
CASTSGQGASEQYF
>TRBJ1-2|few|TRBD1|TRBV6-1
TGTGCCAGCAATCCCTTTCTTTCGGGACAGCCTCTCTATGGCTACACCTTC
CASNPFLSGQPLYGYTF
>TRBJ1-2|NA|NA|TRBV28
TGTGCCAGCAGTTTAAGGCAGCTCTATGGCTACACCTTC
CASSLRQLYGYTF
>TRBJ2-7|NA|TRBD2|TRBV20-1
TGCAGTATTATAGCGGGGGCCTTCTACGAGCAGTACTTC
CSIIAGAFYEQYF
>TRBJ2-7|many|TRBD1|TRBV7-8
TGTGCCAGCAGTTCGAAGCGGACAGGGCTTTACGAGCAGTACTTC
CASSSKRTGLYEQYF
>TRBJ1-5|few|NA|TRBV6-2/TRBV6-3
TGTGCCAGCACCGAACCCAATCAGCCCCAGCATTTT
CASTEPNQPQHF
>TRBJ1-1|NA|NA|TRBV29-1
TGCAGCGTCGGCGGCAGGTTTGCACCAGCGGAAGCTTTCTTT
CSVGGRFAPAEAFF
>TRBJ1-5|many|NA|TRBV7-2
TGTGCCAGCAGCTCACAGGGATTACAGCCCCAGCATTTT
CASSSQGLQPQHF